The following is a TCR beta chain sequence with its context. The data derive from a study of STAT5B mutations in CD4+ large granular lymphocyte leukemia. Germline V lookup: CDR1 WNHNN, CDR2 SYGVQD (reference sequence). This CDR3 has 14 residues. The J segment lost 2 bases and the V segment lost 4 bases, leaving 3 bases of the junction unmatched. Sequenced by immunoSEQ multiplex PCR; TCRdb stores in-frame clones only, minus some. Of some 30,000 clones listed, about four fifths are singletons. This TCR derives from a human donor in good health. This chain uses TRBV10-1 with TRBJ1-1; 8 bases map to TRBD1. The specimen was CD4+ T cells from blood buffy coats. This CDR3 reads CASSGGTGNTEAFF. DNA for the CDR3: TGCGCCAGCAGTGGCGGGACAGGCAACACTGAAGCTTTCTTT.